This TCR beta chain was documented in a study of T cell responses to AZD1222 COVID-19 vaccine. On this clone itself: Its antigen is undetermined.

This CDR3 region has 10 residues. Study findings and constraints: Clonal diversity may have been underestimated in mostly white British donors. The breadth and depth of Spike-specific TCRs increased once two AZD1222 doses had been given.

Data came from immunoSEQ multiplex PCR; TCRdb stores just in-frame clones and leaves some out. The top ten clones hold over 20% of a sample with 42,000 or so clones, 80% to 90% of them seen once. The sequencing here drew on peripheral blood, taken 28 days after the second dose of the MenACWY control vaccine. The receptor was derived from an adult who received the MenACWY meningococcal vaccine as a control. The J gene is TRBJ2-5, the V gene TRBV21-1. TRBV21-1 is deemed a pseudogene. CDR3 amino acids: CASIVETQYF. The CDR3 coding sequence is TGTGCCAGCATTGTTGAGACCCAGTACTTC.